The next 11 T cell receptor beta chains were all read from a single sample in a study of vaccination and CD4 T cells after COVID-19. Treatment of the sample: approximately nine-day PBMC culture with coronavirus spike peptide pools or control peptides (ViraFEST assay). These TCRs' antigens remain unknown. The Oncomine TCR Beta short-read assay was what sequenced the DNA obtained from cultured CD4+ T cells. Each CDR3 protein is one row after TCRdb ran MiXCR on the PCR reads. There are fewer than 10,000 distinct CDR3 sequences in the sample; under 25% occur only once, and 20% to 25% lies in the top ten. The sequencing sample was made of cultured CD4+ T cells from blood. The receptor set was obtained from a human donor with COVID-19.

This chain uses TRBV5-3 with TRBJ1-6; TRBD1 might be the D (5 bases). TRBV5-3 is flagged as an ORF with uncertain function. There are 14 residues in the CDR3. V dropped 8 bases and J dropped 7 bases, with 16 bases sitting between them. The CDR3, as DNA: TGTGCCAGCAGCAGGGAGGCAGGGAATTCACCCCTCCACTTT. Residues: CASSREAGNSPLHF.

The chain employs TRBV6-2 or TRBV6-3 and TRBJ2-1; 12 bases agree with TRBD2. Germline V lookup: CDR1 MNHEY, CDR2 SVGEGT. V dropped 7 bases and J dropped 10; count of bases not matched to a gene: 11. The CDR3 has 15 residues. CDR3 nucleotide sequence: TGTGCCAGCACGCTAGCGGGGGGGCTAGTCGACGAGCAGTTCTTC. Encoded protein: CASTLAGGLVDEQFF.

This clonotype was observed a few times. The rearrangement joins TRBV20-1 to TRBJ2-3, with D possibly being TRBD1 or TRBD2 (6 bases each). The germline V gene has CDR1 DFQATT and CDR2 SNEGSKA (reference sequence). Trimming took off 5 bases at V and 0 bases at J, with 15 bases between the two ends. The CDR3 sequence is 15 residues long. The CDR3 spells CSARRGQTSTDTQYF. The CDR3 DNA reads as TGCAGTGCTCGCCGGGGGCAGACTAGCACAGATACGCAGTATTTT.

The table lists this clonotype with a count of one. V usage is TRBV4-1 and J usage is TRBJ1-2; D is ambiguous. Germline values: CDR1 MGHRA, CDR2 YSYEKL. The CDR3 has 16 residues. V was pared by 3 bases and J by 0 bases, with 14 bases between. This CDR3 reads CASSQDPGGTNYGYTF. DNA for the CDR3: TGCGCCAGCAGCCAGGACCCTGGCGGGACTAACTATGGCTACACCTTC.

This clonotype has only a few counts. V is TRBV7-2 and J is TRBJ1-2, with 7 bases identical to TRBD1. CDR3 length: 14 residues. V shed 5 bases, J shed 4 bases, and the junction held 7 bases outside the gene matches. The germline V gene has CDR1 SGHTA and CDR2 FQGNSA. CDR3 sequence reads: CASSQDRRGYGYTF. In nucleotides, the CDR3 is TGTGCCAGCAGCCAGGACAGGAGGGGCTATGGCTACACCTTC.

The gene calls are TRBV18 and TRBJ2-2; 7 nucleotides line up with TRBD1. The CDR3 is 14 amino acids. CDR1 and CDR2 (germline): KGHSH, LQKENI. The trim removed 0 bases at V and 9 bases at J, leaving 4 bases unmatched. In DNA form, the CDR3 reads TGTGCCAGCTCACCACCGGGACAGCAGCGGGAGCTGTTTTTT. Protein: CASSPPGQQRELFF.

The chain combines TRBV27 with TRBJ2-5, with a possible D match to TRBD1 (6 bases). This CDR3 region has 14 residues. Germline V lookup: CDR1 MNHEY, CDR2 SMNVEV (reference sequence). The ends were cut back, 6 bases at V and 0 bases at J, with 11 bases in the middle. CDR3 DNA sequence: TGTGCCAGCAGCCCGCGACAGGACCAAGAGACCCAGTACTTC. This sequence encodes CASSPRQDQETQYF.

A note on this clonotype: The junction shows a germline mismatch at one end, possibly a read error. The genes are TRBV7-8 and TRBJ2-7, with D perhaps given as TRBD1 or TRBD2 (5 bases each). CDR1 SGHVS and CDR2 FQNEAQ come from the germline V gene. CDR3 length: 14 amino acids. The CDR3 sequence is CASSLGPTAYGQYF. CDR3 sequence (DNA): TGTGCCAGCAGCTTGGGACCCACGGCCTACGGGCAGTACTTC.

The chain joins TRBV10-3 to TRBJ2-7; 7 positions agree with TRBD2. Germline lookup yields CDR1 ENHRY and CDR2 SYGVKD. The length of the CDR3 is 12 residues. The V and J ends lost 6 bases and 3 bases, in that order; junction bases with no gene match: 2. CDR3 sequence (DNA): TGTGCCATCAGGGGGGGGGGCTACGAGCAGTACTTC. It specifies CAIRGGGYEQYF.

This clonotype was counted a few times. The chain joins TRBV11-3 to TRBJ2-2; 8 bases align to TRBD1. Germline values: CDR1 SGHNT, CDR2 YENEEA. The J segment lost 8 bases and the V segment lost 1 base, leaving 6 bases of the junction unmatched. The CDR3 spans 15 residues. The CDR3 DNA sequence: TGTGCCAGCAGCTTAGCCCAGGGGGCAAAAGGGGAGCTGTTTTTT. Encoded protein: CASSLAQGAKGELFF.

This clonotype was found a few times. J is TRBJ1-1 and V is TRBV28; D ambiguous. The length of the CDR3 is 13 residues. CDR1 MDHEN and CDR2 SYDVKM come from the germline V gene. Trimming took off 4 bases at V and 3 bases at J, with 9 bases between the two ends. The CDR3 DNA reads TGTGCCAGCAGTTCCCCCCAGTACACTGAAGCTTTCTTT. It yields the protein CASSSPQYTEAFF.